Below are 18 T cell receptor beta chains sequenced from a single sample in a study of blood T cell repertoires in COVID-19. Method: immunoSEQ multiplex PCR; TCRdb's copy keeps in-frame clones and lacks some. The data show about 220,000 clones, with approximately 85% seen just once and roughly 2.2% held by the top ten. Sequenced material: peripheral blood. These receptors came from a woman in her 70s with COVID-19, enrolled during active disease.

The table lists this clone with a count of one. This rearrangement joins TRBV7-2 to TRBJ2-2; possible D gene TRBD2, 6 bases. Germline CDR1 reads SGHTA; CDR2 reads FQGNSA. Trimming took off 5 bases at V and 6 bases at J, with 7 bases between the two ends. CDR3 size: 12 residues. The CDR3 nucleotides are TGTGCCAGCAGCCGACTAGCCGGGGAGCTGTTTTTT. Its translation: CASSRLAGELFF.

The gene calls are TRBV21-1 and TRBJ1-5. TRBV21-1 constitutes a pseudogene. This CDR3 spans 14 amino acids. The DNA for the CDR3 is TGTGCCAGCAGGGGTCCGGGCGGGAATCAGCCCCAGCATTTT. Translated, it gives CASRGPGGNQPQHF.

This sequence joins TRBV11-3 and TRBJ2-6, with D tentatively TRBD1 (6 bases). The germline V and J ends were trimmed by 5 bases and 1 base, with 18 bases remaining between them. The CDR3 covers 18 residues. CDR1 and CDR2 (germline): SGHNT, YENEEA. CDR3 in amino acids: CASSNPTGSPSGANVLTF. The CDR3 nucleotides are TGTGCCAGCAGCAACCCGACAGGAAGCCCTTCTGGGGCCAACGTCCTGACTTTC.

V and J are TRBV13 and TRBJ1-2; TRBD1 matches 7 bases. V gave up 2 bases and J gave up 3 bases; unmatched junction bases: 9. Germline lookup yields CDR1 PRHDT and CDR2 FYEKMQ (reference sequence). There are 16 residues in the CDR3. CDR3 sequence (DNA): TGTGCCAGCAGCTTAAATGGTGAGACAGGGTACTATGGCTACACCTTC. This encodes CASSLNGETGYYGYTF.

In its sample, this clone was seen a few times. This sequence joins TRBV4-1 and TRBJ2-4; D ambiguous. The CDR3 has 18 amino acids. Per the germline V gene, CDR1 is MGHRA and CDR2 is YSYEKL. Trimming removed 4 bases from V and 0 bases from J, with 19 bases in between. The CDR3 DNA is TGCGCCAGCAGCCCGATATGGAACAGCCTGGGAGCCAAAAACATTCAGTACTTC. Translation gives CASSPIWNSLGAKNIQYF.

In its sample, this clone was seen once. This chain joins TRBV6-5 and TRBJ1-1; D is uncertain. The V gene's germline CDR1 is MNHEY and CDR2 SVGAGI. The V gene lost 0 bases and the J gene lost 11 bases, with 13 bases spanning the gap. This CDR3 is built from 13 residues. CDR3 sequence: CASSYSLLVAAFF. The CDR3 DNA is TGTGCCAGCAGTTACTCCCTCCTGGTCGCGGCTTTCTTT.

The V and J genes are TRBV7-3 and TRBJ1-1; 8 bases agree with TRBD1. With V trimmed by 4 bases and J by 4 bases, 5 bases remained unmatched. CDR3 length equals 14 residues. Germline V lookup: CDR1 SGHTA, CDR2 FQGTGA. The CDR3 spells CASSSTGVGTEAFF. The CDR3, as DNA: TGTGCCAGCAGCTCGACAGGGGTTGGCACTGAAGCTTTCTTT.

This chain joins TRBV11-2 and TRBJ1-5, with 8 bases fitting TRBD1. V was clipped by 5 bases and J by 9 bases; unmatched bases: 12. In germline, CDR1 is SGHAT, CDR2 FQNNGV. The CDR3 has 15 residues. The CDR3 protein is CASSSDGTGVLPQHF. The CDR3 DNA reads TGTGCCAGCAGCAGTGACGGGACAGGTGTCTTGCCCCAGCATTTT. The full variable domain, rest sourced from reference TRBV11-2 and TRBJ1-5, is EAGVAQSPRYKIIEKRQSVAFWCNPISGHATLYWYQQILGQGPKLLIQFQNNGVVDDSQLPKDRFSAERLKGVDSTLKIQPAKLEDSAVYLCASSSDGTGVLPQHFGDGTRLSIL.

The chain links TRBV21-1 to TRBJ1-1; the listed D gene, TRBD1, was not tested against the DNA. TRBV21-1 is given as a pseudogene. The length of the CDR3 is 16 residues. CDR3 sequence reads: CASSKASLAMNTEAFF. In DNA form, the CDR3 reads TGTGCCAGCAGCAAAGCGTCCTTGGCCATGAACACTGAAGCTTTCTTT.

The CDR3 DNA follows: TGCGCCAGCAGCTTATTTCGGGGACTAGCGGAGACCCTCTCCTACGAGCAGTACTTC. Amino acids: CASSLFRGLAETLSYEQYF. The V and J genes are TRBV5-1 and TRBJ2-7; 11 bases are shared with TRBD2. The J segment lost 0 bases and the V segment lost 2 bases, leaving 13 bases of the junction unmatched. This CDR3 comprises 19 residues. In germline, CDR1 is SGHRS, CDR2 YFSETQ. Combining the CDR3 with reference TRBV5-1 and TRBJ2-7 gives the whole variable domain KAGVTQTPRYLIKTRGQQVTLSCSPISGHRSVSWYQQTPGQGLQFLFEYFSETQRNKGNFPGRFSGRQFSNSRSEMNVSTLELGDSALYLCASSLFRGLAETLSYEQYFGPGTRLTVT.

This chain joins TRBV24-1 and TRBJ1-2; 7 positions match TRBD1. Trimming took 2 bases from V and 0 from J; bases not matched to a gene: 8. This CDR3 contains 17 residues. Germline loops: CDR1 KGHDR, CDR2 SFDVKD. The CDR3 DNA reads TGTGCCACCAGTGATTCCTTGGGACAGTCAGCTAACTATGGCTACACCTTC. It is translated as CATSDSLGQSANYGYTF.

The chain has TRBV7-3 and TRBJ1-3; D call uncertain. The ends were cut back, 4 bases at V and 2 bases at J, with 15 bases in the middle. CDR3 length: 16 residues. In germline, CDR1 is SGHTA, CDR2 FQGTGA. CDR3 nucleotide sequence: TGTGCCAGCAGCTCCTTAACCGGGGATCCTGGAAACACCATATATTTT. Its protein product is CASSSLTGDPGNTIYF.

The CDR3 reads CASSESVHFGYTF. The CDR3 bases are TGTGCCAGCAGTGAATCGGTTCACTTTGGCTACACCTTC. This chain joins TRBV25-1 and TRBJ1-2; D gene unclear. Germline CDR1 MGHDK, CDR2 SYGVNS. V lost 1 base and J lost 7, with 10 bases in between. The CDR3 runs to 13 residues.

This clone was seen more than once but under ten times. The rearrangement uses TRBV19 and TRBJ1-1; D might be TRBD1 (5 bases). This CDR3 contains 15 residues. The germline gives CDR1 LNHDA, CDR2 SQIVND (reference sequence). V shed 5 bases and J shed 4 bases, with 17 bases lying between them. The CDR3 sequence: CASSPGTPGGTEAFF. Here the CDR3 DNA reads TGTGCCAGTAGTCCGGGGACCCCCGGGGGCACTGAAGCTTTCTTT. The variable domain in full, with the rest retrieved from reference TRBV19 and TRBJ1-1, is DGGITQSPKYLFRKEGQNVTLSCEQNLNHDAMYWYRQDPGQGLRLIYYSQIVNDFQKGDIAEGYSVSREKKESFPLTVTSAQKNPTAFYLCASSPGTPGGTEAFFGQGTRLTVV.

The genes are TRBV25-1 and TRBJ2-3, with 10 bases fitting TRBD2. CDR3 length: 16 amino acids. Germline values: CDR1 MGHDK, CDR2 SYGVNS. The ends lost 1 base at V and 3 bases at J; junction bases unmatched: 4. The CDR3 region is CASSEFSSGRTDTQYF. The CDR3 nucleotides read TGTGCCAGCAGTGAATTCTCTAGCGGGAGAACAGATACGCAGTATTTT.

In regard to this clone: An end of the junction differs from the germline gene, which may be a read error. V usage is TRBV5-8 and J usage is TRBJ2-7, with 9 positions matching TRBD1. CDR1 and CDR2 (germline): SGHTS, YDEGEE. The length of the CDR3 is 14 residues. This CDR3 is CASTLGTGNYEQYF. The CDR3 bases are TGTGCCAGCACCTTGGGGACAGGGAACTACGAGCAGTACTTC.

V is TRBV7-2 and J is TRBJ2-7, with a weak D call TRBD2 (6 bases). Germline loops: CDR1 SGHTA, CDR2 FQGNSA. Trimming cost V 5 bases and J 4 bases, with 18 bases left between them. This CDR3 comprises 15 residues. The CDR3 region is CASSPVAGNGYEQYF. CDR3 DNA sequence: TGTGCCAGCAGCCCCGTCGCGGGGAACGGGTACGAGCAGTACTTC.

This clone came up a few times. This chain links TRBV29-1 with TRBJ1-2; the match to TRBD1 covers 9 bases. This CDR3 spans 15 amino acids. Unmatched junction bases numbered 12, after V lost 6 bases and J lost 4 bases. CDR1 and CDR2 from the germline V gene are SQVTM and ANQGSEA. The CDR3 region is CSVGGQGVAVYGYTF. The CDR3 coding sequence is TGCAGCGTCGGGGGACAGGGTGTCGCCGTCTATGGCTACACCTTC.